The clone carrying this TCR beta chain was counted a single time. Trimming removed 6 bases from V and 6 bases from J, with 12 bases in between. This CDR3 comprises 12 residues. This sample was included in a study of blood T cell repertoires in COVID-19. Across the whole study: Samples came from the United States, Italy and Spain, spanning acute and convalescent COVID-19. T cells, B-cell-depleted T cells, or PBMCs supplied cDNA or gDNA.

As handled by the study authors: Reference gene primer amplification gave estimated nucleated cell counts. The table came from immunoSEQ multiplex PCR; TCRdb's copy has only in-frame clones and leaves some out. V, J and clone size derive from that table, while D and trimming were established from the DNA sequence. Altogether fewer than 75,000 clones are present, around 87% being singletons, with the ten largest covering about 7%. Sequenced input: peripheral blood. This sequence originates from a man aged 55 to 70 with active or convalescent COVID-19. V gene TRBV12-3 or TRBV12-4 combines with J gene TRBJ2-7; D is perhaps TRBD1 (5 bases). The CDR3 protein is CASSLRVSEQYF. The CDR3 DNA sequence: TGTGCCAGCAGCCTCAGGGTGTCCGAGCAGTACTTC.